Each of the 27 T cell receptor beta chains below was sequenced from the same sample in a study of blood T cell repertoires in COVID-19. Assay: immunoSEQ multiplex PCR; the TCRdb copy retains only in-frame clones and omits some. The sample lists approximately 46,000 clones; around 85% were seen once. The sample comprised peripheral blood. These receptors originate from a man aged 60 to 75 with acute or convalescent COVID-19.

The V and J genes are TRBV10-2 and TRBJ1-2; the match to TRBD1 covers 8 bases. The CDR3 runs 14 residues. Trimming at V came to 5 bases and at J to 4 bases, leaving 6 bases not matched to a gene. Germline-derived CDR1 and CDR2 are WSHSY and SAAADI. The CDR3 bases are TGCGCCAGCAGTCTACCGGGACAGGCCTATGGCTACACCTTC. It specifies CASSLPGQAYGYTF.

This clone was observed a few times. This chain uses TRBV28 with TRBJ2-6; 7 nucleotides line up with TRBD1. CDR1 is MDHEN, CDR2 SYDVKM, per germline. Trimming at V came to 4 bases and at J to 0 bases, leaving 9 bases not matched to a gene. The CDR3 totals 18 residues. CDR3 loop: CASSSRGGSASGANVLTF. DNA for the CDR3: TGTGCCAGCAGTTCCCGAGGGGGCTCGGCCTCTGGGGCCAACGTCCTGACTTTC.

This chain joins TRBV2 and TRBJ1-5; D perhaps matches TRBD1 (5 bases). CDR1 is SNHLY and CDR2 is FYNNEI in the germline V gene. This CDR3 comprises 13 residues. Between the trimmed V and J ends, which lost 6 bases and 0 bases, there was a span of 6 bases. CDR3 residues: CASRGDSNQPQHF. As DNA, the CDR3 is TGTGCCAGCAGAGGGGATAGCAATCAGCCCCAGCATTTT.

This chain connects TRBV24-1 to TRBJ2-5; no firm D call. V lost 2 bases and J 0 bases, leaving 9 bases between the germline ends. The V gene's germline CDR1 is KGHDR and CDR2 SFDVKD. The CDR3 loop spans 15 amino acids. The CDR3 bases are TGTGCCACCAGTGATTCCCTCCCGTACCAAGAGACCCAGTACTTC. Amino acid sequence: CATSDSLPYQETQYF.

V gene TRBV19 combines with J gene TRBJ1-1, with no clear D. Germline CDR1 and CDR2: LNHDA and SQIVND (reference sequence). V was shortened by 7 bases and J by 0 bases, with 9 bases between the two germline ends. The CDR3 consists of 13 residues. CDR3 amino acids: CASKLSMNTEAFF. CDR3 DNA: TGTGCCAGTAAGCTCTCTATGAACACTGAAGCTTTCTTT.

This clone has only one observation. The genes are TRBV18 and TRBJ1-3; perhaps TRBD1 as D (5 bases). The V gene's germline CDR1 is KGHSH and CDR2 LQKENI. This CDR3 is built from 15 residues. The ends were cut back, 2 bases at V and 6 bases at J, with 14 bases in the middle. CDR3 DNA sequence: TGTGCCAGCTCACCAATGGTATCCGGACAAAACACCATATATTTT. This codes for CASSPMVSGQNTIYF.

V is TRBV9 and J is TRBJ1-4; a weak D match, TRBD1 (5 bases). This CDR3 spans 15 amino acids. Germline V CDR1 and CDR2: SGDLS, YYNGEE. V was cut by 4 bases and J by 7 bases, with 17 bases left in between. The DNA of the CDR3 is TGTGCCAGCAGCTCCCGGGGAGGGGAGGGTGAAAAACTGTTTTTT. Translating gives CASSSRGGEGEKLFF.

The chain carries TRBV18 and TRBJ1-4; 8 bases align to TRBD1. This CDR3 comprises 15 residues. Germline CDR1 is KGHSH and CDR2 is LQKENI. The V and J ends lost 3 bases and 7 bases, in that order; junction bases with no gene match: 7. The DNA of the CDR3 is TGTGCCAGCTCACCGGCAGGGGGCGCAGGTGAAAAACTGTTTTTT. It encodes CASSPAGGAGEKLFF.

The rearrangement uses TRBV13 and TRBJ2-3; possible D gene TRBD2, 6 bases. V was trimmed by 5 bases and J by 6 bases, leaving 15 bases between them. The length of the CDR3 is 14 residues. CDR1 is PRHDT and CDR2 is FYEKMQ in the germline V gene (reference sequence). The CDR3 DNA follows: TGTGCCAGCAGCCCGGGACTGCTGGGGGATACGCAGTATTTT. Amino acids: CASSPGLLGDTQYF.

V and J are TRBV29-1 and TRBJ1-2; possibly TRBD1 for D (5 bases). The CDR3 has 13 amino acids. Germline CDR1 is SQVTM and CDR2 is ANQGSEA. V shed 3 bases and J shed 0 bases, with 8 bases lying between them. In DNA form, the CDR3 reads TGCAGCGTTGATCCAGGGCCTAACTATGGCTACACCTTC. Its translation is CSVDPGPNYGYTF.

The rearrangement uses TRBV7-2 and TRBJ1-2, with TRBD1 as a possible D gene (5 bases). The germline CDR1 and CDR2 sequences are SGHTA and FQGNSA. CDR3 size: 14 residues. V lost 9 bases and J 1 base, leaving 15 bases between the germline ends. This CDR3 reads CASYHPRGNYGYTF. The CDR3 DNA follows: TGTGCCAGTTACCATCCTAGGGGTAACTATGGCTACACCTTC.

The rearrangement joins TRBV19 to TRBJ1-5; unclear D gene. The germline V and J ends were trimmed by 5 bases and 7 bases, with 12 bases remaining between them. The CDR3 runs to 13 residues. Germline assignment: CDR1 LNHDA and CDR2 SQIVND (reference sequence). CDR3: CASSRGELQPQHF. The CDR3 DNA sequence: TGTGCCAGTAGTCGGGGTGAGCTACAGCCCCAGCATTTT.

The chain's CDR3 is CASSLQVGNTEAFF. In DNA form, the CDR3 reads TGCGCCAGCAGCTTACAGGTGGGGAACACTGAAGCTTTCTTT. The chain joins TRBV5-1 to TRBJ1-1, with D possibly matching TRBD1 (5 bases). The germline V gene encodes CDR1 SGHRS and CDR2 YFSETQ. V was clipped by 2 bases and J by 1 base, with 9 bases between them. CDR3 length: 14 residues.

The chain is built from TRBV4-1 and TRBJ2-7, with D perhaps TRBD2 (5 bases). This CDR3 has 16 residues. The germline V gene has CDR1 MGHRA and CDR2 YSYEKL. V was clipped by 2 bases and J by 3 bases, with 17 bases between them. CDR3 loop: CASSQSPFSGYYEQYF. The CDR3 DNA reads TGCGCCAGCAGCCAAAGTCCCTTTTCGGGGTACTACGAGCAGTACTTC.

The CDR3 nucleotides are TGTGCCAGCAGCCCCCACCCCCGGGGGACCCAGTACTTC. It is translated as CASSPHPRGTQYF. The rearrangement links TRBV2 to TRBJ2-5, with a tentative D call TRBD2 (5 bases). The CDR3 consists of 13 residues. Trimming removed 6 bases at V and 7 bases at J, with 15 bases between. Germline V CDR1 and CDR2: SNHLY, FYNNEI.

The chain joins TRBV3-1 (or the pseudogene TRBV3-2) to TRBJ2-2, with TRBD2 identical over 9 bases. The CDR3 consists of 15 residues. The V gene's germline CDR1 is LGHDT and CDR2 YNNKEL (reference sequence). V was pared by 1 base and J by 5 bases, with 2 bases of the junction left unmatched. The CDR3 loop is CASSQASGTTGELFF. CDR3 in DNA: TGTGCCAGCAGCCAAGCTAGCGGGACAACCGGGGAGCTGTTTTTT.

The rearrangement uses TRBV5-4 and TRBJ2-1; D gene uncertain. CDR1 is SGHNT, CDR2 YYREEE, per germline (reference sequence). The CDR3 length is 15 residues. Trimming shortened V by 0 bases and J by 1 base, and 8 bases separated the two germline ends. CDR3 loop: CASSLEMRSYNEQFF. The CDR3, as DNA: TGTGCCAGCAGCTTGGAAATGCGGTCCTACAATGAGCAGTTCTTC.

The genes are TRBV11-2 and TRBJ1-1, with 7 bases aligning to TRBD1. J was trimmed by 1 base and V by 5 bases; bases with no gene match: 4. The V gene's germline CDR1 is SGHAT and CDR2 FQNNGV. The CDR3 has 14 amino acids. The DNA of the CDR3 is TGTGCCAGCAGCAAACGACAGGGGAACACTGAAGCTTTCTTT. Amino acid sequence: CASSKRQGNTEAFF. The whole variable domain, filled in from reference TRBV11-2 and TRBJ1-1, reads EAGVAQSPRYKIIEKRQSVAFWCNPISGHATLYWYQQILGQGPKLLIQFQNNGVVDDSQLPKDRFSAERLKGVDSTLKIQPAKLEDSAVYLCASSKRQGNTEAFFGQGTRLTVV.

This chain connects TRBV30 to TRBJ2-2, with a possible D match to TRBD1 (6 bases). The CDR3 consists of 15 residues. Germline V lookup: CDR1 GTSNPN, CDR2 SVGIG (reference sequence). The V end was cut by 3 bases, the J end by 1 base, with 12 bases between. The CDR3 DNA reads as TGTGCCTGGAGGGATCAGGGACAGAACACCGGGGAGCTGTTTTTT. It yields the protein CAWRDQGQNTGELFF.

This clone came up once. V is TRBV7-9 and J is TRBJ1-4, with 7 bases aligning to TRBD1. CDR1 and CDR2 (germline): SEHNR, FQNEAQ (reference sequence). The CDR3 is made up of 15 amino acids. Germline trimming cut 0 bases from V and 5 bases from J; bases unmatched to any gene: 3. The DNA for the CDR3 is TGTGCCAGCAGCTTAGCACAGGGGCCAAATGAAAAACTGTTTTTT. It encodes CASSLAQGPNEKLFF.

V gene TRBV5-8 combines with J gene TRBJ1-2, with D perhaps matching TRBD1 (6 bases). CDR1 is SGHTS, CDR2 YDEGEE, per germline. Trimming removed 2 bases from V and 1 base from J, with 9 bases in between. The CDR3 runs 14 residues. CDR3 region: CASSFRTDNYGYTF. DNA for the CDR3: TGTGCCAGCAGCTTCCGGACAGATAACTATGGCTACACCTTC.

This chain uses TRBV9 with TRBJ1-1; D is unresolved. Germline CDR1 SGDLS, CDR2 YYNGEE. V lost 0 bases and J lost 0, with 15 bases in between. The CDR3 covers 17 residues. CDR3 loop: CASSVDPSSFMNTEAFF. As DNA, the CDR3 is TGTGCCAGCAGCGTAGATCCGAGTTCGTTCATGAACACTGAAGCTTTCTTT.

The rearrangement links TRBV25-1 to TRBJ2-1, with a possible D match to TRBD2 (5 bases). The CDR3 contains 14 residues. CDR1 is MGHDK, CDR2 SYGVNS, per germline. Trimming pared 4 bases from V and 3 bases from J, leaving 10 bases between. CDR3 region: CASSASDFYNEQFF. In nucleotides, the CDR3 is TGTGCCAGCAGTGCCTCGGACTTCTACAATGAGCAGTTCTTC.

The chain has TRBV5-4 and TRBJ2-7; 7 bases are shared with TRBD1. This CDR3 comprises 16 residues. J gave up 2 bases and V 5 bases, and 13 bases lay outside the gene matches. Germline V CDR1 and CDR2: SGHNT, YYREEE (reference sequence). CDR3 DNA: TGTGCCAGCAGAAGGAACCGGACAGGCTTACCCTACGAGCAGTACTTC. It codes for CASRRNRTGLPYEQYF. The entire variable domain, with the rest obtained from reference TRBV5-4 and TRBJ2-7, is as follows: ETGVTQSPTHLIKTRGQQVTLRCSSQSGHNTVSWYQQALGQGPQFIFQYYREEENGRGNFPPRFSGLQFPNYSSELNVNALELDDSALYLCASRRNRTGLPYEQYFGPGTRLTVT.

The chain has TRBV15 and TRBJ1-3, with D possibly being TRBD1 (6 bases). The CDR3 extends over 16 amino acids. Per the germline V gene, CDR1 is LNHNV and CDR2 is YYDKDF (reference sequence). V lost 5 bases to trimming and J lost 0 bases, with 14 bases between them. CDR3 sequence reads: CATSPRGASSGNTIYF. The CDR3 region has the DNA TGTGCCACCAGCCCCCGGGGGGCGAGCTCTGGAAACACCATATATTTT.

This chain uses TRBV3-1 (or the pseudogene TRBV3-2) with TRBJ2-7; a possible D gene is TRBD2 (6 bases). Deletions cut 4 bases from V and 3 bases from J, with 16 bases between. Looked up from germline, CDR1 is LGHDT and CDR2 is YNNKEL (reference sequence). The CDR3 extends over 15 amino acids. The CDR3 DNA reads TGTGCCAGCAGCCCCAGACTAGTGAGGGACTACGAGCAGTACTTC. It translates to CASSPRLVRDYEQYF.

CDR3 bases: TGTGCCACCATACCCGGGACAGGGGGCTACGAGCAGTACTTC. This codes for CATIPGTGGYEQYF. This chain joins TRBV28 and TRBJ2-7, with 11 bases lining up with TRBD1. V trimming: 10 bases; J trimming: 3 bases; junction bases outside the gene matches: 8. Per the germline V gene, CDR1 is MDHEN and CDR2 is SYDVKM. This CDR3 is 14 amino acids long.